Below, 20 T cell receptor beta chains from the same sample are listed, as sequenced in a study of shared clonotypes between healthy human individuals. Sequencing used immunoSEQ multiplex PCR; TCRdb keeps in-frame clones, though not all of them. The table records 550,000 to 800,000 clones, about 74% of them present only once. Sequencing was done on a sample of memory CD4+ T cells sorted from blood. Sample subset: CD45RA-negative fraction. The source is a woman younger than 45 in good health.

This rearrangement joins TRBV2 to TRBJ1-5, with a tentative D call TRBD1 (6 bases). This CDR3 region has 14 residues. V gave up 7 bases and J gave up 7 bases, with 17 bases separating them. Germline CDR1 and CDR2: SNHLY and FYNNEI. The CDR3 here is CASIETGAEQPQHF. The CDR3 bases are TGTGCCAGCATCGAGACGGGGGCTGAACAGCCCCAGCATTTT.

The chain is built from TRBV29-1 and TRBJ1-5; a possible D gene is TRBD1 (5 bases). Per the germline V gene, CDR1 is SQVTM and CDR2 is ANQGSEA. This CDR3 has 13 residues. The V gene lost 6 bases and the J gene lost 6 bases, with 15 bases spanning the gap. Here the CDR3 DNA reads TGCAGCGTGGGGGGACCCGGGCGTCAGCCCCAGCATTTT. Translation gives CSVGGPGRQPQHF.

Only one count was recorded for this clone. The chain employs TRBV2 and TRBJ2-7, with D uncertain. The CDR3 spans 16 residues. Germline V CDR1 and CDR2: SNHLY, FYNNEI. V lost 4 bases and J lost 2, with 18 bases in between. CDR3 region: CASSVSQTSYTYEQYF. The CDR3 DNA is TGTGCCAGCAGTGTATCTCAGACCTCCTATACCTACGAGCAGTACTTC. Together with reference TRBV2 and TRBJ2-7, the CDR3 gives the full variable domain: EPEVTQTPSHQVTQMGQEVILRCVPISNHLYFYWYRQILGQKVEFLVSFYNNEISEKSEIFDDQFSVERPDGSNFTLKIRSTKLEDSAMYFCASSVSQTSYTYEQYFGPGTRLTVT.

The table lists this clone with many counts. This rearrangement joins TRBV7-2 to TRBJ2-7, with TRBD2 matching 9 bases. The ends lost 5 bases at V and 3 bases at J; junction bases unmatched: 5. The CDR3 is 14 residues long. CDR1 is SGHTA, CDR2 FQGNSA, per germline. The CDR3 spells CASSRTSVGYEQYF. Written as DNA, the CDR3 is TGTGCCAGCAGCCGGACTAGCGTCGGCTACGAGCAGTACTTC.

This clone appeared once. The CDR3 nucleotides read TGTGCCAGCAGCTTGTTTGGGGGGCCGGACGATAAAGGGGACACCTTC. Protein product: CASSLFGGPDDKGDTF. The chain uses TRBV5-6 and TRBJ1-2; D is possibly TRBD1 (6 bases). The CDR3 extends over 16 amino acids. V shed 1 base and J shed 12 bases, with 25 bases lying between them. Germline lookup yields CDR1 SGHDT and CDR2 YYEEEE.

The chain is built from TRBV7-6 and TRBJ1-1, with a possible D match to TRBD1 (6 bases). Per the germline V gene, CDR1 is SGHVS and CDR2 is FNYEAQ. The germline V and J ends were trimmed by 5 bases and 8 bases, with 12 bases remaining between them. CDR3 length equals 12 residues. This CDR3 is CASSHQGGEAFF. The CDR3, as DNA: TGTGCCAGCAGCCACCAAGGGGGAGAAGCTTTCTTT.

CDR3 amino acids: CATSSSRLAPEAFF. The CDR3 DNA sequence: TGTGCCACCAGCAGTTCGCGACTGGCCCCTGAAGCTTTCTTT. V and J are TRBV15 and TRBJ1-1; D unresolved. Germline CDR1 and CDR2: LNHNV and YYDKDF (reference sequence). This CDR3 region has 14 residues. V was pared by 3 bases and J by 6 bases, with 14 bases between.

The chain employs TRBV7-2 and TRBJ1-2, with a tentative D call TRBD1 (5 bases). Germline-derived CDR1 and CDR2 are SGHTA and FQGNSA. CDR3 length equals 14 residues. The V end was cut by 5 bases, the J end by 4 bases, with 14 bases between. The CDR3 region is CASSPAQGTYGYTF. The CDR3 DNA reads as TGTGCCAGCAGCCCAGCCCAGGGAACCTATGGCTACACCTTC.

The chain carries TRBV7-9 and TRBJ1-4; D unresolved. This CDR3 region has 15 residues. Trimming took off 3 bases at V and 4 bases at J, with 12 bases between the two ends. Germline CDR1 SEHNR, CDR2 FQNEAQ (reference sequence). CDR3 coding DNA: TGTGCCAGCAGCTTTGCGGGCGCCCATAATGAAAAACTGTTTTTT. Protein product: CASSFAGAHNEKLFF.

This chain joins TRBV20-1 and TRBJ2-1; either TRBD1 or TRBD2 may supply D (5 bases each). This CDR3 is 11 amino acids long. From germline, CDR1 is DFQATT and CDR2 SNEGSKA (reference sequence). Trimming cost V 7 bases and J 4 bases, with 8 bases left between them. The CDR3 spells CSGEGYNEQFF. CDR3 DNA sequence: TGCAGTGGAGAGGGGTACAATGAGCAGTTCTTC.

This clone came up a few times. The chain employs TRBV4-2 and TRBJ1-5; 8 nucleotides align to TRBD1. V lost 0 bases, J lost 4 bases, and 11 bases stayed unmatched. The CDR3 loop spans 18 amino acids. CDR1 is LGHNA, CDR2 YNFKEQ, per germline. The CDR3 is CASSQDFTGTGENQPQHF. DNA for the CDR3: TGTGCCAGCAGCCAAGATTTCACCGGGACAGGTGAAAATCAGCCCCAGCATTTT.

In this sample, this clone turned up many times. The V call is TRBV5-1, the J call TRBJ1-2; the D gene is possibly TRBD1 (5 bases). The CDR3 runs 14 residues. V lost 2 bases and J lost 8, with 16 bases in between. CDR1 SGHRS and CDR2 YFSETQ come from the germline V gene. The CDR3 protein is CASSFSDSGSGYTF. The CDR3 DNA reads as TGCGCCAGCAGCTTTTCAGACTCAGGGAGCGGCTACACCTTC.

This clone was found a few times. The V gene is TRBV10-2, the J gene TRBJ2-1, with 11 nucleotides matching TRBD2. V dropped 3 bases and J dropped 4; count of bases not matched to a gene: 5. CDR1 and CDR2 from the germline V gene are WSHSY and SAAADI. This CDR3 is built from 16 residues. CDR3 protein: CASSDPGTSGYNEQFF. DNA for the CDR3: TGCGCCAGCAGTGACCCCGGGACTAGCGGATACAATGAGCAGTTCTTC.

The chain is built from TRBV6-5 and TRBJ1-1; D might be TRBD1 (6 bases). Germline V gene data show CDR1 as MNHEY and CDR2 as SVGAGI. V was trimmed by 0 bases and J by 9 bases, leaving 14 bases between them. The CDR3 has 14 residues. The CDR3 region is CASSYSRGHEKAFF. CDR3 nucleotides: TGTGCCAGCAGTTACTCGCGGGGGCACGAAAAAGCTTTCTTT.

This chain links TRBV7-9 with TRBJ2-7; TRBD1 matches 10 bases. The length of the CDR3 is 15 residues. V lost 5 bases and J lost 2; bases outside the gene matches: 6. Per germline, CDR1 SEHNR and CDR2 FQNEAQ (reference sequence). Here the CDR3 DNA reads TGTGCCAGCAGCAAGACAGGGGGCTCTACCTACGAGCAGTACTTC. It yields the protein CASSKTGGSTYEQYF.

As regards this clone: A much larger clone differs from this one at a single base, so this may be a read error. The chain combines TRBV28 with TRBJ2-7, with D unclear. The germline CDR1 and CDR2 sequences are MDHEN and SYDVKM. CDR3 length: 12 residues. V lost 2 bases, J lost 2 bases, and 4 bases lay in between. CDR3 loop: CASSLGAYEQYF. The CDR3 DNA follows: TGTGCCAGCAGTTTAGGAGCCTACGAGCAGTACTTC.

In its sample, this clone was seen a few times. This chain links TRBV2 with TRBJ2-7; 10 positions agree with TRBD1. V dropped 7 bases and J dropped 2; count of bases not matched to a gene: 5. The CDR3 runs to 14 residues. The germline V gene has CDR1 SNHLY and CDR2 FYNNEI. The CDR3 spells CASTRQGATYEQYF. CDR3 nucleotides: TGTGCCAGCACCAGACAGGGGGCTACCTACGAGCAGTACTTC.

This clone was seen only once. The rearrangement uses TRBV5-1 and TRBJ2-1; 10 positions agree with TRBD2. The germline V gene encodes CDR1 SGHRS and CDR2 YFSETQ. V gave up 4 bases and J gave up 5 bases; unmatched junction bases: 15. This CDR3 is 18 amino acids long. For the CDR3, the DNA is TGCGCCAGCAGCCGGAGGGCTAGCGGGAGTTCAGGTAACAATGAGCAGTTCTTC. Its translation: CASSRRASGSSGNNEQFF.

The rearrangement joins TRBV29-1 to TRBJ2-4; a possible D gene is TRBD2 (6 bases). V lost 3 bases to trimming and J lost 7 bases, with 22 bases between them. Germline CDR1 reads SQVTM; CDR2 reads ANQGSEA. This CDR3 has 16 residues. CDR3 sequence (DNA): TGCAGCGTTGACGAACTCGCGGGGCAGGGCGGGAACATTCAGTACTTC. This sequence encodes CSVDELAGQGGNIQYF.

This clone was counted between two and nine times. The CDR3 DNA reads as TGTGCCAGCAGCCCCACAAGGGGGACTTCCCGGGGAGCTTTCTTT. Residues: CASSPTRGTSRGAFF. The chain couples TRBV14 to TRBJ1-1; TRBD1 is a possible D gene (6 bases). The CDR3 totals 15 residues. V was clipped by 4 bases and J by 10 bases, with 22 bases between them. CDR1 and CDR2 (germline): SGHDN, FVKESK.